This TCR beta chain was obtained from a study of blood T cell repertoires in COVID-19 (TCRdb year 2020). A note on the overall study: Collaborator samples came from the United States, Italy and Spain and covered acute and convalescent phases of COVID-19. The prospective study material was composed of cDNA or gDNA derived from T cells, B-cell-depleted T cells, or PBMCs. The dataset comprised deeply sampled blood TCRbeta repertoires from subjects exposed to, actively infected with, or recovered from COVID-19. A freely available public database, intended as a resource for researchers studying the immune response to SARS-CoV-2, is where the repertoires were released. The samples were drawn from two sources: the first 160 participants of the ongoing ImmuneRACE study, and over 950 subjects contributed by 6 global collaborators. A de-identified subject ID, COVID-19 status, age in years and sex were almost always included in the sample metadata. Where available, HLA class I and class II types were obtained from metadata supplied by the sample provider rather than from assay-based typing. What the authors observed across the whole study: How much clinical and demographic metadata was included differed by source and by participant, and the metadata was provided uncurated.

Collaborating institutions collected whole blood in K2EDTA tubes following their own protocols. Collaborator samples were shipped for TCRbeta analysis as frozen whole blood, isolated PBMCs, or DNA extracted from either sample type. TCRbeta CDR3 regions were amplified from genomic DNA by means of the immunoSEQ Assay, a bias-controlled multiplex PCR. The study's processing was this. Within the assay, amplification of reference gene primers was used to estimate how many nucleated cells each sample contained. Sequence reads were collapsed and filtered to measure the absolute abundance of every unique TCRbeta CDR3 rearrangement. For each sample, productive Simpson clonality was calculated as the square root of Simpson's diversity index across productive rearrangements. As stored in TCRdb, this immuneACCESS dataset retains in-frame rearrangements with V and J assigned. A fraction of the clones does not appear; measured against another copy, unresolved V genes explain less than half of the discrepancy, and the remainder lacks a known reason. The V and J calls and clone size are taken from that table; D and trimming were inferred from the DNA. In this sample the table shows 150,000 to 200,000 clones, around 83% of which occur a single time. In total, the top ten clones hold approximately 2.9% of the sample.

Points on this clone: Its antigen is currently not known. One base away there is no much larger clone; base qualities are not given.

V was cut back by 4 bases and J by 4 bases, leaving a gap of 13 bases between them. The CDR3 has 14 amino acids, counting the end cysteine and phenylalanine. CDR3 DNA only is kept here, 42 bases in frame from base 1. The germline V gene specifies MGHDK as CDR1 and SYGVNS as CDR2. This receptor chain uses TRBV25-1 and TRBJ1-1; no D gene is confidently identified. Specimen: peripheral blood. This clonotype was obtained from a woman aged 25 to 39 with active or convalescent COVID-19. The CDR3 region reads CASSVKGSGTEAFF. The DNA sequence is given as TGTGCCAGCAGTGTAAAAGGGAGTGGCACTGAAGCTTTCTTT.